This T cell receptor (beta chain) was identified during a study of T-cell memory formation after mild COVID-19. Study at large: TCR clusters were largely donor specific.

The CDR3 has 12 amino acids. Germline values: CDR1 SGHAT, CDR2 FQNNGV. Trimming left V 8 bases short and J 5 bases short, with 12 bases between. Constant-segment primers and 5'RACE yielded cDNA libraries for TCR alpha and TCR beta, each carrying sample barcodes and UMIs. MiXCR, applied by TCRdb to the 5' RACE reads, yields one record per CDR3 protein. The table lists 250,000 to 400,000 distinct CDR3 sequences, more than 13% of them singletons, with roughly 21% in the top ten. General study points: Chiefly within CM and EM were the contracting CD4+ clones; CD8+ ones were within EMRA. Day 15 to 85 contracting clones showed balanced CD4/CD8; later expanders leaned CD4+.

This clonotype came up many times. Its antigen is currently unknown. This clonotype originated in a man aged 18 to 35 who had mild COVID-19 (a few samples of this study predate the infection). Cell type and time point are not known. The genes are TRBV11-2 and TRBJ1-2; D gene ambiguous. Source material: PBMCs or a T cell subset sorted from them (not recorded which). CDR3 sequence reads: CASRLLGYGYTF. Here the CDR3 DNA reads TGTGCCAGCCGACTCCTAGGGTATGGCTACACCTTC.